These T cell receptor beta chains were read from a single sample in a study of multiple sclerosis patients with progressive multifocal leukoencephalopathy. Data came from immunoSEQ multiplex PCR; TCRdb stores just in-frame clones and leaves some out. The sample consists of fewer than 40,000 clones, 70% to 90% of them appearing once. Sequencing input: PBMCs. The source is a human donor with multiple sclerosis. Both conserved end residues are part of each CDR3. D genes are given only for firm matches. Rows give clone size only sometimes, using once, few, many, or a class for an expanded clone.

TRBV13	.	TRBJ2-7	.	CASSLGMTAYEQYF	TGTGCCAGCAGCTTAGGAATGACAGCCTACGAGCAGTACTTC
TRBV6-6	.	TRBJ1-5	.	CASSYPNRNQPQHF	TGTGCCAGCAGTTACCCGAATAGAAATCAGCCCCAGCATTTT
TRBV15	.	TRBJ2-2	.	CATSRDPGELFF	TGTGCCACCAGCCGGGATCCCGGGGAGCTGTTTTTT
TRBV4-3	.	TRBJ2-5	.	CASSGLIGLETQYF	TGCGCCAGCAGCGGCCTTATTGGCTTGGAGACCCAGTACTTC
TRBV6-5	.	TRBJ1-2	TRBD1	CASSYSTGGNGYTF	TGTGCCAGCAGTTATTCCACAGGGGGTAATGGCTACACCTTC
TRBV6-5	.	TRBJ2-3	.	CASSSRPPLNTQYF	TGTGCCAGCAGTTCGCGGCCCCCCTTGAATACGCAGTATTTT
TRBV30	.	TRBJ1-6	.	CAWSAGSTNSPLHF	TGTGCCTGGAGTGCAGGCAGTACTAATTCACCCCTCCACTTT
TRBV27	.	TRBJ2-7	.	CASSLRDGGITYEQYF	TGTGCCAGCAGCTTACGGGACGGGGGCATCACCTACGAGCAGTACTTC
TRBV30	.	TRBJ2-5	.	CAWTGEKTQYF	TGTGCCTGGACAGGGGAAAAGACCCAGTACTTC
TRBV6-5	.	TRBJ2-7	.	CASSYSDIRGSYEQYF	TGTGCCAGCAGTTACTCTGACATCAGAGGGTCATACGAGCAGTACTTC
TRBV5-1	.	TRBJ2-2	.	CASSFGPNTGELFF	TGCGCCAGCAGCTTTGGGCCGAACACCGGGGAGCTGTTTTTT
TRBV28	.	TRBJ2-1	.	CASGGGAFPREQFF	TGTGCCAGCGGGGGCGGGGCTTTTCCGCGTGAGCAGTTCTTC
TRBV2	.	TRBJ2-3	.	CASTSRHTDTQYF	TGTGCCAGCACTAGCAGGCACACAGATACGCAGTATTTT
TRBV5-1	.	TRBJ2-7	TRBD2	CASSPGLAGGTSYEQYF	TGCGCCAGCAGCCCGGGACTAGCGGGAGGCACATCCTACGAGCAGTACTTC
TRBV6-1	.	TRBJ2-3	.	CASTQRVDTQYF	TGTGCCAGCACCCAACGAGTAGATACGCAGTATTTT
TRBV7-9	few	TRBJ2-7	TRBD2	CASKLAGNYEQYF	TGTGCCAGCAAGCTAGCGGGCAACTACGAGCAGTACTTC
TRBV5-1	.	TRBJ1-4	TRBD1	CASSLAAISGQGAKLFF	TGCGCCAGCAGCTTGGCCGCTATCTCGGGACAGGGGGCCAAACTGTTTTTT
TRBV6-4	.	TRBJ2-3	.	CASSESGLTDTQYF	TGTGCCAGCAGTGAAAGCGGCCTCACAGATACGCAGTATTTT
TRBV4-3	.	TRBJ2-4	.	CASSQDRIAAKNIQYF	TGCGCCAGCAGCCAAGATAGGATAGCAGCCAAAAACATTCAGTACTTC
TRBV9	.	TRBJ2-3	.	CASSVGNSFTDTQYF	TGTGCCAGCAGCGTAGGGAACAGCTTCACAGATACGCAGTATTTT
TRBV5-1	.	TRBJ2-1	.	CASSEDIVAINEQFF	TGCGCCAGCAGCGAGGACATAGTGGCGATAAATGAGCAGTTCTTC
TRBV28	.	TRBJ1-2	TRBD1	CASTEGAGGYTF	TGTGCCAGCACTGAGGGGGCAGGTGGCTACACCTTC
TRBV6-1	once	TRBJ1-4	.	CASSDKVETNEKLFF	TGTGCCAGCAGTGACAAAGTTGAGACTAATGAAAAACTGTTTTTT
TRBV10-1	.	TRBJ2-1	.	CASSVESGYVPNEQFF	TGCGCCAGCAGTGTTGAAAGCGGGTACGTCCCCAATGAGCAGTTCTTC
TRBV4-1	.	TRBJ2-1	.	CASSQFGLEQFF	TGCGCCAGCAGCCAATTCGGACTTGAGCAGTTCTTC
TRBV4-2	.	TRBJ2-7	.	CASSQEGAGYYEQYF	TGTGCCAGCAGCCAAGAGGGTGCGGGGTACTACGAGCAGTACTTC
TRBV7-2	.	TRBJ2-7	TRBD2	CASSQPTSRGEQYF	TGTGCCAGCAGCCAGCCGACTAGCAGAGGCGAGCAGTACTTC
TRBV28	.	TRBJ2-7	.	CASKTPGFYEQYF	TGTGCCAGCAAGACGCCAGGGTTCTACGAGCAGTACTTC
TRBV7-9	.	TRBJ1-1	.	CASRPTGNTEAFF	TGTGCCAGCAGGCCGACAGGGAACACTGAAGCTTTCTTT
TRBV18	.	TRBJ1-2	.	CASSPRGATYGYTF	TGTGCCAGCTCACCGAGGGGGGCCACCTATGGCTACACCTTC
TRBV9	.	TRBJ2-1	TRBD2	CASSVTSEGYNEQFF	TGTGCCAGCAGCGTAACTAGCGAAGGGTACAATGAGCAGTTCTTC
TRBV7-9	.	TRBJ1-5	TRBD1	CASSLSNRGSNQPQHF	TGTGCCAGCAGCTTAAGCAACAGGGGTTCAAATCAGCCCCAGCATTTT
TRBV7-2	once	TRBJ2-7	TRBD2	CASSLGTSGSYEQYF	TGTGCCAGCAGCTTAGGGACTAGCGGGAGCTACGAGCAGTACTTC
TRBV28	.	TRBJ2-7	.	CASSSLGWASSVEQYF	TGTGCCAGCAGTTCTCTGGGGTGGGCTAGCTCCGTCGAGCAGTACTTC
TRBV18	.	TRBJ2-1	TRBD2	CASSPGTSKVNEQFF	TGTGCCAGCTCACCCGGGACTAGCAAGGTCAATGAGCAGTTCTTC
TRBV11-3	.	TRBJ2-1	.	CASSLDGVGQFF	TGTGCCAGCAGCTTAGACGGGGTTGGGCAGTTCTTC
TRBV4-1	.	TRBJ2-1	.	CASSQEGPKWGDEQFF	TGCGCCAGCAGCCAAGAAGGACCAAAATGGGGGGATGAGCAGTTCTTC
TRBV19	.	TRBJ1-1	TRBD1	CATTISQGRNTEAFF	TGTGCCACTACCATCTCACAGGGGCGGAACACTGAAGCTTTCTTT
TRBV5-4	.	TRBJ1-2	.	CASSRWTGNYGYTF	TGTGCCAGCAGCCGCTGGACTGGGAACTATGGCTACACCTTC